This note documents a single T cell receptor beta chain sequence. This entry is derived from a study of blood T cell repertoires in COVID-19. V was shortened by 8 bases and J by 10 bases, with 17 bases between the two germline ends. CDR1 and CDR2 (germline): LNHDA, SQIVND (reference sequence). This CDR3 is built from 13 residues. The assay was immunoSEQ multiplex PCR, and TCRdb's table has in-frame clones only and misses some. Of nearly 300,000 clones listed, roughly 90% are singletons. The clonotype was recovered from a woman in her forties or fifties who had been exposed to COVID-19. J is TRBJ1-4 and V is TRBV19; D is perhaps TRBD1 (5 bases). The material sequenced was PBMCs or T cells enriched from blood (not recorded which). The CDR3 here is CASQRLDSLKLFF. The CDR3 DNA reads as TGTGCCAGTCAAAGATTAGACAGCCTAAAACTGTTTTTT.